The clone carrying this TCR beta chain has more than one count but fewer than ten. The antigen is not known. The data are from a study of T cells in Graves' hyperthyroidism and ophthalmopathy. Notes on the study in general: The model predicted ophthalmopathy a median roughly six months before onset.

Germline CDR1 reads MNHNS; CDR2 reads SASEGT. The CDR3 runs 14 residues. J was trimmed by 4 bases and V by 7 bases; bases with no gene match: 8. Patients aged 18 to 65 had newly diagnosed hyperthyroidism lasting under 2 months. RNA transcripts provided the source from which TCR beta CDR3 regions were amplified. Carried out on the TCR CDR3, a first-round RT-PCR used the HTBI primer set. TCRdb re-called the multiplex PCR reads through MiXCR, storing one row per CDR3 protein. The table records hundreds of thousands of distinct CDR3 sequences, about a fifth of them present only once. The source material was blood. V is TRBV6-1 and J is TRBJ2-5; 8 nucleotides agree with TRBD1. This clonotype originated in a young woman with Graves' hyperthyroidism. The CDR3 nucleotides are TGTGCCAGCAATGGACAGGGAATGGGAGAGACCCAGTACTTC. Encoded protein: CASNGQGMGETQYF.